A single sample gave rise to the 19 T cell receptor beta chains below, sequenced in a study of blood T cell repertoires in COVID-19. Produced via immunoSEQ multiplex PCR; TCRdb's table is partial and in-frame only. The sample contains approximately 260,000 clones, around four fifths of which appear only once. The sample taken for sequencing was peripheral blood. These receptors were taken from a man aged 55 to 70 who had recovered from COVID-19.

The CDR3 region has the DNA TGTGCCAGCAGTGGGATAAGCGAAGAGACCCAGTACTTC. It codes for CASSGISEETQYF. J is TRBJ2-5 and V is TRBV25-1; no clear D gene. The CDR3 extends over 13 amino acids. The V gene lost 4 bases and the J gene lost 3 bases, with 9 bases spanning the gap. CDR1 is MGHDK and CDR2 is SYGVNS in the germline V gene.

The table lists this clone with many counts. The V call is TRBV18, the J call TRBJ1-2, with D maybe TRBD1 (5 bases). Trimming pared 4 bases from V and 6 bases from J, leaving 15 bases between. Germline V gene sequence: CDR1 KGHSH, CDR2 LQKENI. This CDR3 has 14 amino acids. CDR3 bases: TGTGCCAGCTCACAGAGCCGGGACTACAATGGCTACACCTTC. Amino acids: CASSQSRDYNGYTF.

The V call is TRBV18, the J call TRBJ2-2; TRBD2 matches 7 bases. V lost 5 bases and J lost 5; bases outside the gene matches: 5. Germline V CDR1 and CDR2: KGHSH, LQKENI. CDR3 size: 14 residues. The CDR3 DNA reads TGTGCCAGCTCAAGCGGGGCCGGGACCGGGGAGCTGTTTTTT. This sequence encodes CASSSGAGTGELFF.

V gene TRBV28 combines with J gene TRBJ1-1; D is perhaps TRBD1 (5 bases). Germline-derived CDR1 and CDR2 are MDHEN and SYDVKM. The CDR3 extends over 14 amino acids. Trimming shortened V by 7 bases and J by 8 bases, and 20 bases separated the two germline ends. DNA of the CDR3: TGTGCCAGCATCGGGGGGAGCAGGGCCGAGGAAGCTTTCTTT. Encoded protein: CASIGGSRAEEAFF.

The gene calls are TRBV19 and TRBJ1-1; the match to TRBD1 covers 9 bases. This CDR3 comprises 15 residues. Germline loops: CDR1 LNHDA, CDR2 SQIVND (reference sequence). Unmatched junction bases numbered 7, after V lost 4 bases and J lost 4 bases. The CDR3: CASSTTGGGSTEAFF. The CDR3 DNA follows: TGTGCCAGTAGTACAACAGGGGGCGGAAGCACTGAAGCTTTCTTT.

Many counts were recorded for this clone. Here the CDR3 DNA reads TGTGCCAGTTTTCCGGGACAGGGATACACCGGGGAGCTGTTTTTT. Encoded protein: CASFPGQGYTGELFF. V is TRBV14 and J is TRBJ2-2; TRBD1 matches 9 bases. Germline CDR1 and CDR2: SGHDN and FVKESK. The trim removed 9 bases at V and 3 bases at J, leaving 8 bases unmatched. The CDR3 loop spans 15 amino acids.

V and J are TRBV6-5 and TRBJ2-7, with 12 bases matching TRBD1. Germline values: CDR1 MNHEY, CDR2 SVGAGI. The CDR3 contains 15 residues. V was clipped by 5 bases and J by 11 bases; unmatched bases: 13. The DNA of the CDR3 is TGTGCCAGCAGTCGCGGGACAGGGGGCGGTAGGGGAGAGTACTTC. It translates to CASSRGTGGGRGEYF.

As for this clone: The sample holds other DNA sequences that translate to the same CDR3. The chain recombines TRBV18 with TRBJ2-5; D might be TRBD1 (6 bases). Germline-derived CDR1 and CDR2 are KGHSH and LQKENI. The CDR3 spans 13 residues. Trimming cost V 4 bases and J 4 bases, with 10 bases left between them. CDR3 nucleotide sequence: TGTGCCAGCTCACTACAGGGTGGAGAGACCCAGTACTTC. Translation: CASSLQGGETQYF.

The rearrangement uses TRBV19 and TRBJ2-1, with 16 bases aligning to TRBD2. V lost 5 bases to trimming and J lost 0 bases; unmatched junction nucleotides: 7. CDR1 is LNHDA, CDR2 SQIVND, per germline (reference sequence). The CDR3 sequence is 19 residues long. The CDR3 sequence: CASSQPGLAGGASYNEQFF. The CDR3 DNA reads as TGTGCCAGTAGTCAGCCGGGACTAGCGGGAGGGGCCTCCTACAATGAGCAGTTCTTC. Supplemented by reference TRBV19 and TRBJ2-1, the full variable domain reads DGGITQSPKYLFRKEGQNVTLSCEQNLNHDAMYWYRQDPGQGLRLIYYSQIVNDFQKGDIAEGYSVSREKKESFPLTVTSAQKNPTAFYLCASSQPGLAGGASYNEQFFGPGTRLTVL.

This chain joins TRBV2 and TRBJ2-5, with D possibly matching TRBD2 (6 bases). Trimming stripped 2 bases from V and 5 bases from J, with 15 bases between. Per germline, CDR1 SNHLY and CDR2 FYNNEI. The CDR3 extends over 15 amino acids. The CDR3 loop is CASSESLAIVETQYF. The CDR3, as DNA: TGTGCCAGCAGTGAAAGTCTAGCGATAGTGGAGACCCAGTACTTC. The full variable domain, rest sourced from reference TRBV2 and TRBJ2-5, is EPEVTQTPSHQVTQMGQEVILRCVPISNHLYFYWYRQILGQKVEFLVSFYNNEISEKSEIFDDQFSVERPDGSNFTLKIRSTKLEDSAMYFCASSESLAIVETQYFGPGTRLLVL.

V usage is TRBV27 and J usage is TRBJ2-7, with D possibly matching TRBD1 (5 bases). The CDR3 loop spans 16 amino acids. Germline CDR1 is MNHEY and CDR2 is SMNVEV (reference sequence). Between the trimmed V and J ends, which lost 4 bases and 0 bases, there was a span of 16 bases. CDR3 DNA: TGTGCCAGCAGTTCCCCCATGGGCAGGGACTCCTACGAGCAGTACTTC. Its translation: CASSSPMGRDSYEQYF.

V usage is TRBV7-2 and J usage is TRBJ2-7; 8 positions match TRBD1. The germline CDR1 and CDR2 sequences are SGHTA and FQGNSA. V was pared by 5 bases and J by 7 bases, with 13 bases of the junction left unmatched. This CDR3 has 15 residues. The CDR3 is CASSPQGGHGREQYF. The CDR3 nucleotides read TGTGCCAGCAGCCCACAGGGGGGACACGGTCGGGAGCAGTACTTC.

This chain links TRBV29-1 with TRBJ2-1, with D tentatively TRBD1 (5 bases). This CDR3 region has 13 residues. Per germline, CDR1 SQVTM and CDR2 ANQGSEA. With 0 bases removed from V and 12 bases from J, the gap between germline ends came to 15 bases. This CDR3 is CSVEDRGSRVQFF. CDR3 bases: TGCAGCGTTGAAGATAGGGGATCCAGGGTGCAGTTCTTC.

The chain recombines TRBV5-4 with TRBJ2-3, with TRBD2 as a possible D gene (5 bases). Germline assignment: CDR1 SGHNT and CDR2 YYREEE (reference sequence). The CDR3 runs 14 residues. Deletions cut 1 base from V and 0 bases from J, with 6 bases between. CDR3: CASSLRTSTDTQYF. DNA for the CDR3: TGTGCCAGCAGCTTGCGGACTAGCACAGATACGCAGTATTTT.

This clone was detected a few times. The chain combines TRBV4-2 with TRBJ2-1, with unresolved D. V lost 6 bases to trimming and J lost 0 bases, with 12 bases between them. Per germline, CDR1 LGHNA and CDR2 YNFKEQ. This CDR3 spans 15 amino acids. CDR3 sequence: CASSNSKRSYNEQFF. The CDR3 region has the DNA TGTGCCAGCAGTAACAGCAAACGCTCCTACAATGAGCAGTTCTTC.

This clone was found a few times. This chain connects TRBV30 to TRBJ2-2; TRBD2 agrees at 16 bases. The CDR3 totals 16 residues. J was trimmed by 7 bases and V by 6 bases; bases with no gene match: 8. Germline-derived CDR1 and CDR2 are GTSNPN and SVGIG (reference sequence). The CDR3 nucleotides read TGTGCCTGTGGGACTAGCGGGAGGGCCAGGGGCGGGGAGCTGTTTTTT. Amino acid sequence: CACGTSGRARGGELFF.

This clone has more than one count but fewer than ten. The J gene is TRBJ1-5, the V gene TRBV2; TRBD1 matches 7 bases. CDR1 is SNHLY, CDR2 FYNNEI, per germline. V trimming: 8 bases; J trimming: 2 bases; junction bases outside the gene matches: 9. There are 15 residues in the CDR3. The CDR3 here is CASATGTARNQPQHF. The CDR3 DNA is TGTGCCAGCGCCACCGGGACAGCCCGCAATCAGCCCCAGCATTTT.

V gene TRBV5-6 combines with J gene TRBJ1-4; 8 positions match TRBD1. Germline V gives CDR1 SGHDT, CDR2 YYEEEE. The CDR3 extends over 15 amino acids. Trimming at V came to 4 bases and at J to 7 bases, leaving 9 bases not matched to a gene. The CDR3 coding sequence is TGTGCCAGCAGCGATCAGGGGGCTACGGTTGAAAAACTGTTTTTT. Translation gives CASSDQGATVEKLFF. The full variable domain, with the rest looked up from reference TRBV5-6 and TRBJ1-4, is DAGVTQSPTHLIKTRGQQVTLRCSPKSGHDTVSWYQQALGQGPQFIFQYYEEEERQRGNFPDRFSGHQFPNYSSELNVNALLLGDSALYLCASSDQGATVEKLFFGSGTQLSVL.

This clone has only a few counts. This chain uses TRBV4-1 with TRBJ1-4; 9 bases align to TRBD1. This CDR3 region has 15 residues. The V segment lost 8 bases and the J segment 8 bases; nucleotides outside the gene matches: 12. The germline V gene encodes CDR1 MGHRA and CDR2 YSYEKL. CDR3 in DNA: TGCGCCAGCGGAGGACAGGGGCCTGGCTACGAAAAACTGTTTTTT. Residues: CASGGQGPGYEKLFF.